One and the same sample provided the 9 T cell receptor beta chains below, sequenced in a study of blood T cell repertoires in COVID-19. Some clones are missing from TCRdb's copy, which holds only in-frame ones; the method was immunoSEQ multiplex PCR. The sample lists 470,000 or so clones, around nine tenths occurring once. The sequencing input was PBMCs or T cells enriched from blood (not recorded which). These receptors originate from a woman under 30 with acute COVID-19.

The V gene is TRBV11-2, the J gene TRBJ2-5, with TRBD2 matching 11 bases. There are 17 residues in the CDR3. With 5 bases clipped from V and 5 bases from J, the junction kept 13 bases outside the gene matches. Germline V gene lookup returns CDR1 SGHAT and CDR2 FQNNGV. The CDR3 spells CASSPVARRTSGETQYF. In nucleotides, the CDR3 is TGTGCCAGCAGCCCAGTTGCCCGTCGGACTAGCGGGGAGACCCAGTACTTC.

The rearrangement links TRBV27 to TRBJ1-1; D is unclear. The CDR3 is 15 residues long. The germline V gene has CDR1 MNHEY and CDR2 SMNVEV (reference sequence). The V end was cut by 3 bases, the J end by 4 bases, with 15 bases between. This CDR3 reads CASSFDPGGSTEAFF. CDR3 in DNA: TGTGCCAGCAGTTTCGACCCCGGAGGGAGCACTGAAGCTTTCTTT.

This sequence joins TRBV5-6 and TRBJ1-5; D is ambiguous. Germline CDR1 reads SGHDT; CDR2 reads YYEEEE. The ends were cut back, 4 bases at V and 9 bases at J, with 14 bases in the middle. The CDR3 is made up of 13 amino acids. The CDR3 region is CASSSGPLRPQHF. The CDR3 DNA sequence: TGTGCCAGCAGCAGCGGACCGTTACGGCCCCAGCATTTT.

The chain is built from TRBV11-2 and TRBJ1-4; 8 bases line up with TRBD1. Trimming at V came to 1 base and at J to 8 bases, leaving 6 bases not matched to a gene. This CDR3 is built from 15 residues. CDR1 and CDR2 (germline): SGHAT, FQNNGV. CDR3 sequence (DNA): TGTGCCAGCAGCTTAGGAGGACAGGGTGGAGAAAAACTGTTTTTT. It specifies CASSLGGQGGEKLFF. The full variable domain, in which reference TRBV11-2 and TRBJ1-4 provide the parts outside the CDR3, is EAGVAQSPRYKIIEKRQSVAFWCNPISGHATLYWYQQILGQGPKLLIQFQNNGVVDDSQLPKDRFSAERLKGVDSTLKIQPAKLEDSAVYLCASSLGGQGGEKLFFGSGTQLSVL.

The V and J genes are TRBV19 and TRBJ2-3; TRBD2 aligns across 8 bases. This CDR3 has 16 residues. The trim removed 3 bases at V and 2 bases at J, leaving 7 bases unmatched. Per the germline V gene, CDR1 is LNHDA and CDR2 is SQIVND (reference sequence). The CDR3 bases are TGTGCCAGTAGTATCGGACTAGCTCTACTCACAGATACGCAGTATTTT. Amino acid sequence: CASSIGLALLTDTQYF.

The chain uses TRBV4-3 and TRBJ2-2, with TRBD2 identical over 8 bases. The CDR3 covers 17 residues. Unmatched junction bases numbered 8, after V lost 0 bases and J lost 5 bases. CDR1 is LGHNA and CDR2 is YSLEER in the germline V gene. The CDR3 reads CASSQESGRAGTGELFF. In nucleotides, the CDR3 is TGCGCCAGCAGCCAAGAATCCGGGAGGGCAGGGACCGGGGAGCTGTTTTTT.

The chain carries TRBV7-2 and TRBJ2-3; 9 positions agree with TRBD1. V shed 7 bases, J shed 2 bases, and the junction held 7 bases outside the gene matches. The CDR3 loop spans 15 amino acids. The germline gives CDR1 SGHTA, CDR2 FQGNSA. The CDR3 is CASTPGDRATDTQYF. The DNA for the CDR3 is TGTGCCAGCACCCCCGGGGACAGGGCCACAGATACGCAGTATTTT.

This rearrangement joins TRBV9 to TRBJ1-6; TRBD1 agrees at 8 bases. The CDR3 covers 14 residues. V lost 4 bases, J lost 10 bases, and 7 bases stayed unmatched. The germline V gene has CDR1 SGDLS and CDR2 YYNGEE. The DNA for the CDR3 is TGTGCCAGCAGCTTGACAGGGGACGGGTCACCCCTCCACTTT. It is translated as CASSLTGDGSPLHF.

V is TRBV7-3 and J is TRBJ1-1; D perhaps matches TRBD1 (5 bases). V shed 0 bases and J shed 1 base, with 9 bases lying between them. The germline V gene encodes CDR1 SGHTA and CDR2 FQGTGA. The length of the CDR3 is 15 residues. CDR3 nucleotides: TGTGCCAGCAGCTTAACGTCAGGGAAGAACACTGAAGCTTTCTTT. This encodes CASSLTSGKNTEAFF. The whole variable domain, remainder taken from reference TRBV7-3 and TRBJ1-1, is GAGVSQTPSNKVTEKGKYVELRCDPISGHTALYWYRQSLGQGPEFLIYFQGTGAADDSGLPNDRFFAVRPEGSVSTLKIQRTERGDSAVYLCASSLTSGKNTEAFFGQGTRLTVV.